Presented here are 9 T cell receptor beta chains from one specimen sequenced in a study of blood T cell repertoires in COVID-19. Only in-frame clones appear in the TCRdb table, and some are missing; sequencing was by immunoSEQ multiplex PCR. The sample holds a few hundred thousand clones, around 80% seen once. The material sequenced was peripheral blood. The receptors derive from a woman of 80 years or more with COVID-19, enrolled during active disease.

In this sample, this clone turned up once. CDR3 region: CASSVSSGRGYTF. CDR3 DNA: TGTGCCAGCAGTGTGTCCTCAGGGCGCGGCTACACCTTC. The chain joins TRBV2 to TRBJ1-2; D possibly corresponds to TRBD1 (5 bases). CDR3 size: 13 residues. The germline CDR1 and CDR2 sequences are SNHLY and FYNNEI. V lost 4 bases and J lost 8, with 14 bases in between.

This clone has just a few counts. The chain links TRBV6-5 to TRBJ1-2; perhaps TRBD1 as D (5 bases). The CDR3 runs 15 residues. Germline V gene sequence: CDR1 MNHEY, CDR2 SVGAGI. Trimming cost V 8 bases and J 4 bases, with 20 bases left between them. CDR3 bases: TGTGCCAGCCAGAAGTTCAGGGAAAACTTCTATGGCTACACCTTC. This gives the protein CASQKFRENFYGYTF.

CDR3 sequence (DNA): TGTGCCAGCGGACAGGGGTCTGAAGCTTTCTTT. This codes for CASGQGSEAFF. The rearrangement links TRBV2 to TRBJ1-1, with 9 bases that match TRBD1. Germline V gene sequence: CDR1 SNHLY, CDR2 FYNNEI. V trimming: 8 bases; J trimming: 6 bases; junction bases outside the gene matches: 1. This CDR3 spans 11 amino acids.

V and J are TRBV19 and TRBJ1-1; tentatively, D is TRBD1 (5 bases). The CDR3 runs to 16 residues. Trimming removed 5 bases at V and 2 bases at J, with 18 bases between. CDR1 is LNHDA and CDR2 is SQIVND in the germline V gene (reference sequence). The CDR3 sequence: CASSSPEGGVNTEAFF. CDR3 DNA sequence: TGTGCCAGTAGTTCCCCAGAAGGAGGGGTTAACACTGAAGCTTTCTTT.

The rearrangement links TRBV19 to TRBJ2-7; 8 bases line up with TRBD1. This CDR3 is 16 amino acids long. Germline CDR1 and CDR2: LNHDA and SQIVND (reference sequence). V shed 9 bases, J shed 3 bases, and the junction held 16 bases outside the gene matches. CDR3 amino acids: CARPGTGDWEIYEQYV. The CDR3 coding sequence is TGTGCCAGACCCGGGACAGGCGATTGGGAGATCTACGAGCAGTACGTC.

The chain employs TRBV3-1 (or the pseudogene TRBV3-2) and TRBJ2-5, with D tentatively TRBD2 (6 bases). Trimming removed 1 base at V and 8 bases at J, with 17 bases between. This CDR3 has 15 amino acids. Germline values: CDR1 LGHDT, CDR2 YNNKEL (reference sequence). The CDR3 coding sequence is TGTGCCAGCAGCCAAGTCAAGCCTAGCGTAGGCACCCAGTACTTC. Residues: CASSQVKPSVGTQYF.

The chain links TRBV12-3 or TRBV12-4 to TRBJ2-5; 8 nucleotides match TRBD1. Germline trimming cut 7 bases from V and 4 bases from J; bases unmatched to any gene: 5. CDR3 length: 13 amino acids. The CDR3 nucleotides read TGTGCCAGCAACCCAACAGGGGGAGAGACCCAGTACTTC. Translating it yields CASNPTGGETQYF.

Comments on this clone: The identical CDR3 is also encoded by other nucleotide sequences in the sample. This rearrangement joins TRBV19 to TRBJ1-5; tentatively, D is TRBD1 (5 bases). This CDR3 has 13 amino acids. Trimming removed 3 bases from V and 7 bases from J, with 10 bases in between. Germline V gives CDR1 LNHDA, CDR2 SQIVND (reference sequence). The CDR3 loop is CASSIQGGQPQHF. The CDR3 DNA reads TGTGCCAGTAGTATTCAGGGAGGGCAGCCCCAGCATTTT.

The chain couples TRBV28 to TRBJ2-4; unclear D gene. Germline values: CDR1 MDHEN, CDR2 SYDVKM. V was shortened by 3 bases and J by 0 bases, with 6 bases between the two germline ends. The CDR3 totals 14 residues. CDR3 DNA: TGTGCCAGCAGTTTCCCCCTAGCCAAAAACATTCAGTACTTC. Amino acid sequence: CASSFPLAKNIQYF. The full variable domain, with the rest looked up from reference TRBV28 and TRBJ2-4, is DVKVTQSSRYLVKRTGEKVFLECVQDMDHENMFWYRQDPGLGLRLIYFSYDVKMKEKGDIPEGYSVSREKKERFSLILESASTNQTSMYLCASSFPLAKNIQYFGAGTRLSVL.